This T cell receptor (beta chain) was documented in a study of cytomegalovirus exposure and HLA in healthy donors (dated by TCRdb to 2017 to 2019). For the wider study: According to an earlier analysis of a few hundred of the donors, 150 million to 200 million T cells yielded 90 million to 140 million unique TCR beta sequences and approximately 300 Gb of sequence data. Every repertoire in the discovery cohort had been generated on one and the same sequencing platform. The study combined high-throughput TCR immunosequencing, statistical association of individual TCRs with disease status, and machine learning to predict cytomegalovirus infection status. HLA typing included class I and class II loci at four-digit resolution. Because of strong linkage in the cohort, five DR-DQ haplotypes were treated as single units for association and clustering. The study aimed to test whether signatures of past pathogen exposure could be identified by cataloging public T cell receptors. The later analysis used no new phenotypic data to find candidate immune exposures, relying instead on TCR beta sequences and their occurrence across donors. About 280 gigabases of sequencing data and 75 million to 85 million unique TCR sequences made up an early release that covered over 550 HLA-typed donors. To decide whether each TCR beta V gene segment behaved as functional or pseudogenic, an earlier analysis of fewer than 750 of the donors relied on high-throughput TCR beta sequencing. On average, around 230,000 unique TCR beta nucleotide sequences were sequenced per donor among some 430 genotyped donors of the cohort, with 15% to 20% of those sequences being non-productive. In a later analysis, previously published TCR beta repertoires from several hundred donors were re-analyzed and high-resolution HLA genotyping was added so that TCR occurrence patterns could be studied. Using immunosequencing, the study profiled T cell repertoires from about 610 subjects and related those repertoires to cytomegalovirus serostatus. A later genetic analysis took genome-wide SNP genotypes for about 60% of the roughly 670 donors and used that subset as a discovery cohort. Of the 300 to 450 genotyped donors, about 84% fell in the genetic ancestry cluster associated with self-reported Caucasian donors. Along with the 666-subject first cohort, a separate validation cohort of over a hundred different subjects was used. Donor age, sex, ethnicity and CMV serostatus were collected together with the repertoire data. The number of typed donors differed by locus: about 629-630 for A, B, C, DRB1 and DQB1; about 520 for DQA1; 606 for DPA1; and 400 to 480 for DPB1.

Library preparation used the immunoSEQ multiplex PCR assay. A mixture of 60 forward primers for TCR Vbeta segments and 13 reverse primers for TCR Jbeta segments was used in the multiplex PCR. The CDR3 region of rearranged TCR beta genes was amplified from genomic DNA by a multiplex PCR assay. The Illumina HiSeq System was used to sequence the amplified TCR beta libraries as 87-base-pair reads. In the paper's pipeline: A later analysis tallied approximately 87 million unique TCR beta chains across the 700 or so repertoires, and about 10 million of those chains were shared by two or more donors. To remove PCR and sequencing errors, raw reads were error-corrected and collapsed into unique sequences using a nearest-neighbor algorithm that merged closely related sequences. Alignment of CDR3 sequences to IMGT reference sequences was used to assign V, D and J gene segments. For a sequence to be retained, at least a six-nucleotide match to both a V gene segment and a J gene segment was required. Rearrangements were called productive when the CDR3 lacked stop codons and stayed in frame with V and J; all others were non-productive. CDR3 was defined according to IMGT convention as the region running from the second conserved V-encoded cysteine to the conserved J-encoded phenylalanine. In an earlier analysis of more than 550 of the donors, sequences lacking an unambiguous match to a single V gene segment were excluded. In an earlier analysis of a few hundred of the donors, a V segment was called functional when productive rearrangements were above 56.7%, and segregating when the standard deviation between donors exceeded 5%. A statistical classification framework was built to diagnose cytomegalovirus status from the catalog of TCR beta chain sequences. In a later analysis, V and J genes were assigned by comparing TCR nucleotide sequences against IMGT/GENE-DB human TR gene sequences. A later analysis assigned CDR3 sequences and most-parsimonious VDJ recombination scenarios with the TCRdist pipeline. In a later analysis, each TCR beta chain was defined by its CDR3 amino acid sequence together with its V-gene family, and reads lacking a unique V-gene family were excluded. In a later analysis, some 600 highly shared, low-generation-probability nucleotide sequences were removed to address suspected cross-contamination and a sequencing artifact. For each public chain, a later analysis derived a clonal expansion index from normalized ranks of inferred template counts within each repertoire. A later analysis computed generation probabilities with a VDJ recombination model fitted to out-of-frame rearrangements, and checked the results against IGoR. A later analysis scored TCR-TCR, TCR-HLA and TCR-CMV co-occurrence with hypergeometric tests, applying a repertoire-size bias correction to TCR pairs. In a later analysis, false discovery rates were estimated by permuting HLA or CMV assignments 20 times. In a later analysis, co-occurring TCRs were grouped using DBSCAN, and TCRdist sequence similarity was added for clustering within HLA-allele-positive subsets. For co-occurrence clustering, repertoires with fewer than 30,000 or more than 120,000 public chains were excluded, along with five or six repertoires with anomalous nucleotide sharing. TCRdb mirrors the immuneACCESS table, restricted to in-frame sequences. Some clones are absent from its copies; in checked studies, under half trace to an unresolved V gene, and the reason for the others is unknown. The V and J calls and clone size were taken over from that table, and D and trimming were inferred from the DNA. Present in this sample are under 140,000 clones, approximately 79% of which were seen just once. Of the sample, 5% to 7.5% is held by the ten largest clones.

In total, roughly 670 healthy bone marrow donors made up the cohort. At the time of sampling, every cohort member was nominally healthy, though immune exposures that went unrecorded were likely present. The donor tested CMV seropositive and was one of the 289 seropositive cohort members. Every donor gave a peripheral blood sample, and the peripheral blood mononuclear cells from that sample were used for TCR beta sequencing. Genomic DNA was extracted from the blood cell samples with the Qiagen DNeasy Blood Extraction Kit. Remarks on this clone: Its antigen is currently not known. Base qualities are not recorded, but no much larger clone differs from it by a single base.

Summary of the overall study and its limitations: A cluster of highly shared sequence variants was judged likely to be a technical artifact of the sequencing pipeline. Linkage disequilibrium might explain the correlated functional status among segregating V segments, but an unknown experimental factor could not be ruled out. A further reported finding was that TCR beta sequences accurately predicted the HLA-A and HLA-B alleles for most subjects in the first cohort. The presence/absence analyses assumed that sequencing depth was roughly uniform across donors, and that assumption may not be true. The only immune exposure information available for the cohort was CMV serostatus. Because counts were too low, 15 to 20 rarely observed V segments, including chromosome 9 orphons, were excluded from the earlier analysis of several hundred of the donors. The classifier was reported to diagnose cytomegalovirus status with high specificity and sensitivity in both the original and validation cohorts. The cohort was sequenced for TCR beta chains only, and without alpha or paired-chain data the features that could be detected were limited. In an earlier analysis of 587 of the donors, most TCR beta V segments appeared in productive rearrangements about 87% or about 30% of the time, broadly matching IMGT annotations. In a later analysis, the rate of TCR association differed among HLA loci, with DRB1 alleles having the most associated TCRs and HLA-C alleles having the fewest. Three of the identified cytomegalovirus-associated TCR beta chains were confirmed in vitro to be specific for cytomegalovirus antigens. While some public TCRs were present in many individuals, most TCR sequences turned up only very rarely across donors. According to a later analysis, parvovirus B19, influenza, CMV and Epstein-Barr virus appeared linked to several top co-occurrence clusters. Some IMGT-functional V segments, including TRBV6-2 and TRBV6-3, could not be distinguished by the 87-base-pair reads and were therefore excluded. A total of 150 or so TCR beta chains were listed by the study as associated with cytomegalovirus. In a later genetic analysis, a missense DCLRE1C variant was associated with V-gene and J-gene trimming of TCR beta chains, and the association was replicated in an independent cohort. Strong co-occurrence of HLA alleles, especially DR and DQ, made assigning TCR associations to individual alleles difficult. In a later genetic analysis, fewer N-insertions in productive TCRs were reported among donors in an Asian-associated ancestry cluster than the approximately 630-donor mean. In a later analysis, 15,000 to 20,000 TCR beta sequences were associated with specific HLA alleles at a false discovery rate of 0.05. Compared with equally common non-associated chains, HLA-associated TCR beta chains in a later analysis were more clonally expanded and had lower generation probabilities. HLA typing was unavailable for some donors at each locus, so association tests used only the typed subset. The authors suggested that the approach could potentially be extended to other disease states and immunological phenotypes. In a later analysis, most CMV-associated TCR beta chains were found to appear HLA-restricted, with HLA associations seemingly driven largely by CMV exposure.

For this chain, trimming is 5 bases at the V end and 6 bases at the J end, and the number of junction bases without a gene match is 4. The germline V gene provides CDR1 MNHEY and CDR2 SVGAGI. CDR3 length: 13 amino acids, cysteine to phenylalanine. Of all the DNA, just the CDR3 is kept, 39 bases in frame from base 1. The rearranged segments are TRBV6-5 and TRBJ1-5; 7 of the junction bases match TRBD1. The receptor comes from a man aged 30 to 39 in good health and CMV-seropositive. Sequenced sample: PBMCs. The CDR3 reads CASSENRGQPQHF. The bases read TGTGCCAGCAGTGAGAACAGGGGTCAGCCCCAGCATTTT.